A selection of T cell receptor beta chains follows, all from one sample in a study of prognosis after radiotherapy for stage I lung cancer. TCRdb passed the multiplex PCR reads through MiXCR, listing each CDR3 protein once. The data show around 30,000 distinct CDR3 sequences, approximately 35% seen once. The sample consisted of PBMCs, taken before or after stereotactic body radiation therapy (not recorded which). All receptors come from a donor aged 50 or older with non-small cell lung cancer. Both conserved end residues are part of each CDR3.

j_gene: TRBJ1-1
v_gene: TRBV14
CDR3aa: CASSQEGKALGTEAFF

j_gene: TRBJ2-7
v_gene: TRBV6-2/TRBV6-3
CDR3aa: CASSYPSWEGGSNEQYF

j_gene: TRBJ2-5
v_gene: TRBV6-2/TRBV6-3
CDR3aa: CASSYSILGELTETQYF

j_gene: TRBJ2-7
v_gene: TRBV5-1
CDR3aa: CASSLDPAGVSYEQYF

j_gene: TRBJ1-6
v_gene: TRBV6-4
CDR3aa: CASSPLAGGKNSPLHF

j_gene: TRBJ2-7
v_gene: TRBV6-1
CDR3aa: CASSVIGPYEQYF

j_gene: TRBJ2-3
v_gene: TRBV10-3
CDR3aa: CAISVTGGARLNTDTQYF

j_gene: TRBJ2-1
v_gene: TRBV11-2
CDR3aa: CASSFRIDNEQFF

j_gene: TRBJ2-7
v_gene: TRBV20-1
CDR3aa: CSARRPGAKDEQYF

j_gene: TRBJ1-1
v_gene: TRBV20-1
CDR3aa: CSTDRRNTEAFF

j_gene: TRBJ2-3
v_gene: TRBV2
CDR3aa: CASRPGLTDTQYF

j_gene: TRBJ2-6
v_gene: TRBV18
CDR3aa: CASSQLRTGTSSGANVLTF

j_gene: TRBJ1-1
v_gene: TRBV20-1
CDR3aa: CSATVPGEGTEAFF

j_gene: TRBJ1-1
v_gene: TRBV20-1
CDR3aa: CSARDNNLGTEAFF

j_gene: TRBJ2-7
v_gene: TRBV20-1
CDR3aa: CSARDWASYEQYF

j_gene: TRBJ1-1
v_gene: TRBV28
CDR3aa: CATSGPPMNTEAFF

j_gene: TRBJ2-1
v_gene: TRBV15
CDR3aa: CATSRDVAEPYNEQFF

j_gene: TRBJ1-5
v_gene: TRBV7-8
CDR3aa: CASSLFSRLSNQPQHF

j_gene: TRBJ2-3
v_gene: TRBV7-3
CDR3aa: CASSLDGRLTDTQYF

j_gene: TRBJ1-2
v_gene: TRBV5-4
CDR3aa: CASSFQGSDYGYTF

j_gene: TRBJ2-2
v_gene: TRBV7-2
CDR3aa: CASSLAGGLNTGELFF

j_gene: TRBJ2-7
v_gene: TRBV6-1
CDR3aa: CASRIFPDTVSYEQYF

j_gene: TRBJ2-2
v_gene: TRBV6-1
CDR3aa: CASSEGARGTGELFF

j_gene: TRBJ2-3
v_gene: TRBV20-1
CDR3aa: CSAKSYMDTQYF

j_gene: TRBJ2-3
v_gene: TRBV7-6
CDR3aa: CASSLLTSGSADTQYF

j_gene: TRBJ2-2
v_gene: TRBV20-1
CDR3aa: CSAGRGGSTGELFF

j_gene: TRBJ1-6
v_gene: TRBV7-8
CDR3aa: CASSLEGLGQTISPLHF

j_gene: TRBJ2-1
v_gene: TRBV6-5
CDR3aa: CASSYGDYHNQQFF

j_gene: TRBJ2-1
v_gene: TRBV4-2
CDR3aa: CASSQELTGGSGEQFF

j_gene: TRBJ2-2
v_gene: TRBV19
CDR3aa: CASSTDGSTGELFF

j_gene: TRBJ1-2
v_gene: TRBV6-1
CDR3aa: CASSFPGGSNYGYTF

j_gene: TRBJ1-1
v_gene: TRBV7-3
CDR3aa: CASSQGAGTEGFF

j_gene: TRBJ2-1
v_gene: TRBV20-1
CDR3aa: CSARQGTNEQFF

j_gene: TRBJ2-2
v_gene: TRBV24-1
CDR3aa: CATSALTTGELFF

j_gene: TRBJ2-1
v_gene: TRBV2
CDR3aa: CASSAPLAGGRNNEQFF

j_gene: TRBJ2-7
v_gene: TRBV10-3
CDR3aa: CAISRGQDEQYF

j_gene: TRBJ1-4
v_gene: TRBV6-1
CDR3aa: CDSTSSRVANEKLFF

j_gene: TRBJ2-1
v_gene: TRBV11-2
CDR3aa: CASSLYSLQGNEQFF

j_gene: TRBJ1-5
v_gene: TRBV19
CDR3aa: CASSIAGGQPQHF

j_gene: TRBJ2-2
v_gene: TRBV18
CDR3aa: CASSPWTGLNTGELFF

j_gene: TRBJ1-1
v_gene: TRBV19
CDR3aa: CASSIGTARNTEAFF

j_gene: TRBJ2-3
v_gene: TRBV20-1
CDR3aa: CSAPPRGVHTDTQYF

j_gene: TRBJ2-5
v_gene: TRBV20-1
CDR3aa: CSATPGLAEETQYF

j_gene: TRBJ1-2
v_gene: TRBV20-1
CDR3aa: CSARDPSGVGYTF

j_gene: TRBJ1-2
v_gene: TRBV12-3/TRBV12-4
CDR3aa: CASSSRSQGDGYTF

j_gene: TRBJ2-2
v_gene: TRBV5-1
CDR3aa: CASNGRSNTGELFF